The next 23 T cell receptor beta chains were all read from a single sample in a study of blood T cell repertoires in COVID-19. Data came from immunoSEQ multiplex PCR; TCRdb stores just in-frame clones and leaves some out. The top ten clones hold more than 1% of a sample with roughly 260,000 clones, about 89% of them seen once. Sequencing was performed on PBMCs or T cells enriched from blood (not recorded which). These receptors were collected from a human donor in a cohort exposed to, infected with or recovered from COVID-19 (not recorded which). The donor label of this sample is uncertain.

The V call is TRBV7-9, the J call TRBJ1-2; D gene ambiguous. Germline CDR1 reads SEHNR; CDR2 reads FQNEAQ (reference sequence). Trimming took off 7 bases at V and 5 bases at J, with 20 bases between the two ends. CDR3 length: 15 residues. CDR3 sequence reads: CASNNFKTGIYGYTF. The CDR3 nucleotides read TGTGCCAGCAACAATTTCAAGACGGGGATTTATGGCTACACCTTC.

CDR3 coding DNA: TGTGCCACCCCACAGGGCCAAAAAGACATGAACACTGAAGCTTTCTTT. Protein: CATPQGQKDMNTEAFF. The V call is TRBV21-1, the J call TRBJ1-1; the table gives TRBD1 as D, unverified against the DNA. TRBV21-1 is tagged as a pseudogene. CDR3 length: 16 amino acids.

This sequence joins TRBV15 and TRBJ1-2, with 10 positions matching TRBD1. This CDR3 is built from 16 residues. J gave up 4 bases and V 2 bases, and 7 bases lay outside the gene matches. Germline V gene sequence: CDR1 LNHNV, CDR2 YYDKDF (reference sequence). CDR3 coding DNA: TGTGCCACCAGCAGAAGGGACAGGGGATTCTTCTATGGCTACACCTTC. This translates into CATSRRDRGFFYGYTF.

V usage is TRBV7-8 and J usage is TRBJ1-1, with TRBD1 identical over 8 bases. With V trimmed by 0 bases and J by 3 bases, 3 bases remained unmatched. CDR1 is SGHVS and CDR2 is FQNEAQ in the germline V gene. This CDR3 is built from 15 residues. The CDR3 protein is CASSLAVTGDTEAFF. The CDR3 nucleotides read TGTGCCAGCAGCTTAGCGGTGACAGGGGACACTGAAGCTTTCTTT.

This rearrangement joins TRBV29-1 to TRBJ2-3; TRBD2 agrees at 7 bases. CDR3 size: 11 residues. J was trimmed by 7 bases and V by 3 bases; bases with no gene match: 1. CDR1 is SQVTM and CDR2 is ANQGSEA in the germline V gene. This CDR3 reads CSVEGGNTQYF. The DNA of the CDR3 is TGCAGCGTTGAGGGGGGGAATACGCAGTATTTT.

The chain carries TRBV11-2 and TRBJ1-1; weak D call: TRBD1 (5 bases). The germline V and J ends were trimmed by 7 bases and 1 base, with 13 bases remaining between them. This CDR3 region has 14 residues. Germline assignment: CDR1 SGHAT and CDR2 FQNNGV. CDR3 amino acids: CASKPGLQNTEAFF. CDR3 DNA: TGTGCCAGCAAACCAGGGCTCCAGAACACTGAAGCTTTCTTT.

The chain is built from TRBV30 and TRBJ1-2; D ambiguous. Trimming stripped 4 bases from V and 1 base from J, with 10 bases between. The CDR3 runs to 13 residues. Germline V gene data show CDR1 as GTSNPN and CDR2 as SVGIG (reference sequence). CDR3 nucleotides: TGTGCCTGGACATTCCGCAGTAACTATGGCTACACCTTC. Translated: CAWTFRSNYGYTF.

The CDR3 reads CASSESRTSGGAFYNEQFF. CDR3 DNA: TGCGCCAGCAGTGAGTCGCGGACTAGCGGGGGGGCCTTCTACAATGAGCAGTTCTTC. The rearrangement links TRBV10-1 to TRBJ2-1; TRBD2 matches 15 bases. V gave up 0 bases and J gave up 3 bases; unmatched junction bases: 6. Germline V CDR1 and CDR2: WNHNN, SYGVQD (reference sequence). The CDR3 consists of 19 residues.

This chain links TRBV12-3 or TRBV12-4 with TRBJ1-4; D is uncertain. This CDR3 is 13 amino acids long. The V and J ends lost 5 bases and 2 bases respectively, with 6 bases between them. For the CDR3, the DNA is TGTGCCAGCAGTCCCCGGACTAATGAAAAACTGTTTTTT. Its translation: CASSPRTNEKLFF.

V is TRBV2 and J is TRBJ1-1; no definite D call. The V gene's germline CDR1 is SNHLY and CDR2 FYNNEI. The CDR3 extends over 12 amino acids. The V end lost 7 bases, the J end lost 5 bases, and 11 bases lay between the germline ends. This CDR3 is CASTRGITEAFF. CDR3 in DNA: TGTGCCAGCACTCGGGGAATTACTGAAGCTTTCTTT. Looking up the rest from reference TRBV2 and TRBJ1-1 gives the full variable domain: EPEVTQTPSHQVTQMGQEVILRCVPISNHLYFYWYRQILGQKVEFLVSFYNNEISEKSEIFDDQFSVERPDGSNFTLKIRSTKLEDSAMYFCASTRGITEAFFGQGTRLTVV.

The gene calls are TRBV3-1 (or the pseudogene TRBV3-2) and TRBJ2-7, with a weak D call TRBD1 (5 bases). Germline assignment: CDR1 LGHDT and CDR2 YNNKEL (reference sequence). CDR3 length equals 9 residues. The CDR3 loop reads CAGADEQYF. CDR3 DNA sequence: TGTGCTGGGGCGGACGAGCAGTACTTC.

This clone was observed a single time. V and J are TRBV5-1 and TRBJ2-1; 7 positions agree with TRBD2. CDR1 is SGHRS and CDR2 is YFSETQ in the germline V gene. Germline trimming cut 5 bases from V and 7 bases from J; bases unmatched to any gene: 3. The CDR3 consists of 12 residues. CDR3 in amino acids: CASSYGGNEQFF. In DNA, the CDR3 is TGCGCCAGCAGTTACGGGGGGAATGAGCAGTTCTTC.

This sequence joins TRBV28 and TRBJ1-2; TRBD1 is a possible D gene (5 bases). V lost 7 bases, J lost 0 bases, and 18 bases lay in between. Germline V gives CDR1 MDHEN, CDR2 SYDVKM. This CDR3 contains 16 residues. CDR3 bases: TGTGCCAGCAAGCCCCCCCCGTCAGGGTCTAACTATGGCTACACCTTC. It encodes CASKPPPSGSNYGYTF.

The rearrangement uses TRBV6-5 and TRBJ1-2; TRBD1 matches 7 bases. V was clipped by 6 bases and J by 8 bases; unmatched bases: 12. Germline CDR1 and CDR2: MNHEY and SVGAGI. The CDR3 is 14 amino acids. The CDR3 reads CASRYLDRDGGYTF. The CDR3 DNA is TGTGCCAGCAGGTATCTCGACAGGGATGGCGGCTACACCTTC.

The chain uses TRBV7-2 and TRBJ1-5, with TRBD1 matching over 9 bases. Germline CDR1 reads SGHTA; CDR2 reads FQGNSA. The trim removed 3 bases at V and 4 bases at J, leaving 4 bases unmatched. There are 15 residues in the CDR3. CDR3 nucleotides: TGTGCCAGCAGCTTGGACAGGGGTGGGAATCAGCCCCAGCATTTT. This encodes CASSLDRGGNQPQHF.

The V and J genes are TRBV20-1 and TRBJ1-3; the D gene is possibly TRBD1 (5 bases). Germline CDR1 reads DFQATT; CDR2 reads SNEGSKA (reference sequence). Trimming cost V 8 bases and J 7 bases, with 12 bases left between them. CDR3 length equals 11 residues. The CDR3 coding sequence is TGCAGTTTAGGCAGGGTGAACACCATATATTTT. Its protein product is CSLGRVNTIYF.

V gene TRBV9 combines with J gene TRBJ2-1; TRBD2 aligns across 14 bases. Germline CDR1 reads SGDLS; CDR2 reads YYNGEE. After removal of 4 bases from V and 4 bases from J, the junction contained 4 bases not matched to a gene. This CDR3 comprises 16 residues. The chain's CDR3 is CASSRTSGGLYNEQFF. Written as DNA, the CDR3 is TGTGCCAGCAGCCGGACTAGCGGGGGGCTGTACAATGAGCAGTTCTTC.

This sequence joins TRBV4-1 and TRBJ1-5; D not resolved. Germline CDR1 is MGHRA and CDR2 is YSYEKL. Trimming removed 1 base from V and 8 bases from J, with 15 bases in between. This CDR3 spans 15 amino acids. The CDR3 DNA reads TGCGCCAGCAGCCAAGTGAGGGCCGCTACGGAGCCCCAGCATTTT. It codes for CASSQVRAATEPQHF.

This chain joins TRBV3-1 (or the pseudogene TRBV3-2) and TRBJ1-1; D uncertain. From germline, CDR1 is LGHDT and CDR2 YNNKEL (reference sequence). The CDR3 runs 14 residues. V lost 0 bases, J lost 8 bases, and 13 bases lay in between. The CDR3 sequence: CASSQEGASREAFF. The DNA of the CDR3 is TGTGCCAGCAGCCAAGAGGGAGCCTCTCGAGAAGCTTTCTTT.

This clone was seen a single time. V usage is TRBV7-8 and J usage is TRBJ2-7, with a weak D call TRBD1 (6 bases). CDR3 length: 13 amino acids. Germline values: CDR1 SGHVS, CDR2 FQNEAQ. Trimming took 4 bases from V and 12 from J, leaving 19 bases between them. The CDR3 DNA is TGTGCCAGCAGCTCACCCTCGGCCGGGACAATGTACTTC. It is translated as CASSSPSAGTMYF.

This clone was seen a handful of times. This chain links TRBV9 with TRBJ2-7; D ambiguous. The CDR3 has 14 amino acids. Germline V gene sequence: CDR1 SGDLS, CDR2 YYNGEE. The V end was cut by 0 bases, the J end by 1 base, with 8 bases between. The CDR3 spells CASSVAAGSYEQYF. CDR3 coding DNA: TGTGCCAGCAGCGTAGCGGCAGGTTCCTACGAGCAGTACTTC.

The rearrangement uses TRBV7-9 and TRBJ1-4, with D hard to call. The germline V gene encodes CDR1 SEHNR and CDR2 FQNEAQ (reference sequence). V was cut by 4 bases and J by 3 bases, with 15 bases left in between. The CDR3 is made up of 16 amino acids. CDR3 nucleotide sequence: TGTGCCAGCAGCTCTCGCCCCTGGGAGGCTAATGAAAAACTGTTTTTT. It encodes CASSSRPWEANEKLFF.

V usage is TRBV5-4 and J usage is TRBJ2-2; D is possibly TRBD1 (5 bases). The V end was cut by 2 bases, the J end by 7 bases, with 18 bases between. The length of the CDR3 is 16 residues. Germline CDR1 SGHNT, CDR2 YYREEE (reference sequence). CDR3 nucleotides: TGTGCCAGCAGCTTAGAGAGGACACGGTCCCACGGGGAGCTGTTTTTT. It translates to CASSLERTRSHGELFF.